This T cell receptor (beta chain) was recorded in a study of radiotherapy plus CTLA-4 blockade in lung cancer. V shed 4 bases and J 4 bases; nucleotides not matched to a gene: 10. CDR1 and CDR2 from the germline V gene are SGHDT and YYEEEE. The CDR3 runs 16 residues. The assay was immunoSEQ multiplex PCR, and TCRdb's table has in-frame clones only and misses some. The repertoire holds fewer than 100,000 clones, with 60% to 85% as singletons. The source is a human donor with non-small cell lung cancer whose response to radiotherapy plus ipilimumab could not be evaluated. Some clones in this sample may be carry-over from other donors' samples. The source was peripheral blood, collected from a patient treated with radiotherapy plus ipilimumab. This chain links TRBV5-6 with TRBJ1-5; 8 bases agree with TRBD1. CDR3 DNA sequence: TGTGCCAGCAGCGTGGGACAGGTCGGGCTTAATCAGCCCCAGCATTTT. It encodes CASSVGQVGLNQPQHF.